Listed here are 6 T cell receptor beta chains from one sample, sequenced in a study of T cell repertoires in cytomegalovirus infection. MiXCR, applied by TCRdb to the reads, yields one record per CDR3 protein. This sample has nearly 550,000 distinct CDR3 sequences, with 16% found just once. Sequencing used CD8+ T cells from PBMCs. The receptor set was obtained from a human donor in good health (CMV status not recorded). Some clones in this sample may be carry-over from other donors' samples.

This clonotype was counted many times. The chain links TRBV12-3 or TRBV12-4 to TRBJ1-3; D remains unclear. The CDR3 contains 15 residues. Trimming left V 5 bases short and J 0 bases short, with 11 bases between. In DNA, the CDR3 is TGTGCCAGCAGTGACCCAACGGACTCTGGAAACACCATATATTTT. It yields the protein CASSDPTDSGNTIYF.

The rearrangement links TRBV4-2 to TRBJ1-1; no clear D gene. V gave up 0 bases and J gave up 3 bases, with 8 bases separating them. The CDR3 runs to 14 residues. Looked up from germline, CDR1 is LGHNA and CDR2 is YNFKEQ. The CDR3 spells CASSQEERYTEAFF. The CDR3 DNA is TGTGCCAGCAGCCAAGAGGAACGGTACACTGAAGCTTTCTTT.

A few counts support this clonotype. V is TRBV6-2 or TRBV6-3 and J is TRBJ2-7; TRBD2 might be the D (6 bases). This CDR3 is built from 17 residues. Trimming removed 0 bases at V and 3 bases at J, with 18 bases between. Germline V CDR1 and CDR2: MNHEY, SVGEGT. This chain's CDR3 is CASSYSEFVGGYYEQYF. The CDR3 nucleotides read TGTGCCAGCAGTTACTCCGAGTTTGTCGGGGGTTACTACGAGCAGTACTTC.

There are many counts of this clonotype. This chain joins TRBV7-3 and TRBJ2-2; D might be TRBD1 (5 bases). V was trimmed by 9 bases and J by 2 bases, leaving 13 bases between them. CDR1 SGHTA and CDR2 FQGTGA come from the germline V gene. The CDR3 loop spans 14 amino acids. The CDR3 here is CASTQGLNTGELFF. The CDR3 DNA reads TGTGCCAGTACGCAGGGTCTTAACACCGGGGAGCTGTTTTTT.

This clonotype came up many times. The CDR3 loop is CASSQTPGETEAFF. The CDR3, as DNA: TGTGCCAGCAGCCAAACCCCAGGGGAAACTGAAGCTTTCTTT. The chain is built from TRBV7-9 and TRBJ1-1, with TRBD1 as a possible D gene (6 bases). Trimming removed 5 bases from V and 5 bases from J, with 15 bases in between. CDR1 is SEHNR and CDR2 is FQNEAQ in the germline V gene (reference sequence). The CDR3 consists of 14 residues.

V gene TRBV28 combines with J gene TRBJ2-7, with D hard to call. V lost 4 bases and J lost 0, with 10 bases in between. Germline V CDR1 and CDR2: MDHEN, SYDVKM. The CDR3 spans 14 residues. CDR3 nucleotides: TGTGCCAGCAGTTCACTCTACAGCTCCTACGAGCAGTACTTC. Translated, it gives CASSSLYSSYEQYF.